This is a list of T cell receptor beta chains from one sample in a study of T cell repertoires in cytomegalovirus infection. TCRdb re-derived calls from the reads in MiXCR, one entry per CDR3 protein. In the table there are roughly 700,000 distinct CDR3 sequences, 33% of which are singletons. No antigen has been identified for these receptors. The sample consisted of cultured PBMCs, taken from culture after CMV antigen stimulation. The receptor set was obtained from a human donor in good health (CMV status not recorded). Some clones in this sample may be carry-over from other donors' samples. Each CDR3 is given with its conserved first and last residue. The D gene is left open where the match is weak. Not every row has a clone size; where given, it reads once, few, many or a size class.

v_call	clone_size	d_call	j_call	cdr3_aa	cdr3_nt
TRBV28	few	-	TRBJ1-2	CASSQQGTPARGYTF	TGTGCCAGCAGTCAGCAGGGCACCCCCGCTCGAGGCTACACCTTC
TRBV11-2	few	TRBD2	TRBJ2-7	CASSSGIAGYEQYF	TGTGCCAGCAGCAGCGGGATAGCGGGATACGAGCAGTACTTC
TRBV12-3/TRBV12-4	-	-	TRBJ1-4	CASGNSVEKLFF	TGTGCCAGCGGGAATTCGGTGGAAAAACTGTTTTTT
TRBV20-1	-	-	TRBJ2-7	CSARERRAEPSYEQYF	TGCAGTGCTAGAGAGCGTAGGGCAGAACCCTCCTACGAGCAGTACTTC
TRBV9	-	-	TRBJ1-4	CASSAQDGSEKLFF	TGTGCCAGCAGCGCCCAGGACGGTTCGGAAAAACTGTTTTTT
TRBV19	few	TRBD1	TRBJ1-1	CASSNRGVTEAFF	TGTGCCAGTAGTAACAGGGGAGTCACTGAAGCTTTCTTT
TRBV2	-	-	TRBJ2-6	CASSGPGANVLTF	TGTGCCAGCAGTGGTCCTGGGGCCAACGTCCTGACTTTC
TRBV19	-	TRBD2	TRBJ2-3	CASGIGEGDTQYF	TGTGCCAGTGGCATAGGGGAGGGAGATACGCAGTATTTT
TRBV6-8	-	-	TRBJ2-1	CASSYSVPGSSYNEQFF	TGTGCCAGCAGTTACTCCGTCCCGGGGAGCTCCTACAATGAGCAGTTCTTC
TRBV7-2	-	-	TRBJ2-2	CASSFSGENTGELFF	TGTGCCAGCAGCTTTTCCGGGGAGAACACCGGGGAGCTGTTTTTT
TRBV29-1	-	TRBD2	TRBJ2-5	CSVEGVAGGPQETQYF	TGCAGCGTTGAGGGGGTAGCGGGAGGCCCCCAAGAGACCCAGTACTTC
TRBV10-3	-	TRBD1	TRBJ1-2	CAISTGGDYGYTF	TGTGCCATCTCTACAGGGGGTGACTATGGCTACACCTTC
TRBV12-3/TRBV12-4	-	-	TRBJ2-3	CASSFFLSDTQYF	TGTGCCAGCAGTTTTTTCCTATCGGATACGCAGTATTTT
TRBV4-2	-	TRBD1	TRBJ2-7	CASSQPGQGAYEQYF	TGTGCCAGCAGCCAACCGGGACAGGGGGCCTACGAGCAGTACTTC
TRBV11-2	few	TRBD1	TRBJ2-2	CASSLGTGYLAGELFF	TGTGCCAGCAGCCTCGGGACAGGGTATTTGGCCGGGGAGCTGTTTTTT
TRBV7-2	many	-	TRBJ2-7	CASSLSPGEQYF	TGTGCCAGCAGCTTGAGTCCGGGGGAGCAGTACTTC
TRBV20-1	few	TRBD2	TRBJ2-1	CSARGTSGASSYNEQFF	TGCAGTGCCCGAGGGACTAGCGGGGCGAGCTCCTACAATGAGCAGTTCTTC
TRBV20-1	-	-	TRBJ2-5	CSPIRGGQETQYF	TGCAGTCCTATCAGGGGGGGGCAAGAGACCCAGTACTTC
TRBV10-2	-	-	TRBJ1-1	CASSESGVAEAFF	TGCGCCAGCAGTGAGTCAGGGGTTGCTGAAGCTTTCTTT
TRBV6-6	-	-	TRBJ1-5	CASTLTLTVDQPQHF	TGTGCCAGCACCTTAACCCTGACAGTCGATCAGCCCCAGCATTTT
TRBV25-1	few	-	TRBJ2-5	CASSDVGIETQYF	TGTGCCAGCAGTGATGTTGGGATAGAGACCCAGTACTTC
TRBV6-5	-	-	TRBJ2-7	CASSYRGDSYEQYF	TGTGCCAGCAGTTACCGCGGAGACTCCTACGAGCAGTACTTC
TRBV4-1	few	TRBD2	TRBJ2-7	CASSQESGGSYEQYF	TGCGCCAGCAGCCAAGAATCCGGCGGGAGCTACGAGCAGTACTTC
TRBV6-2/TRBV6-3	-	-	TRBJ2-4	CASSYGAGMKNIQYF	TGTGCCAGCAGTTACGGTGCGGGTATGAAAAACATTCAGTACTTC
TRBV7-2	-	-	TRBJ2-7	CASSTQRGGAYEQYF	TGTGCCAGCAGCACCCAAAGGGGGGGGGCGTACGAGCAGTACTTC
TRBV20-1	-	-	TRBJ2-7	CSATDRPSYEQYF	TGCAGTGCTACTGACAGGCCCTCCTACGAGCAGTACTTC
TRBV7-3	-	-	TRBJ1-2	CASTPRGGDYGYTF	TGTGCCAGCACTCCCCGGGGGGGGGACTATGGCTACACCTTC
TRBV6-6	few	-	TRBJ1-6	CASRAGGTYNSPLHF	TGTGCCAGCAGGGCGGGGGGAACCTATAATTCACCCCTCCACTTT
TRBV4-2	-	TRBD2	TRBJ2-2	CASSTRLAVNTGELFF	TGTGCCAGCAGCACCCGACTAGCGGTGAACACCGGGGAGCTGTTTTTT
TRBV5-1	-	-	TRBJ1-1	CASKVRTMNTEAFF	TGCGCCAGCAAGGTCAGGACCATGAACACTGAAGCTTTCTTT
TRBV7-2	-	-	TRBJ2-1	CASSRPGGRDNEQFF	TGTGCCAGCAGCAGGCCCGGCGGGCGGGACAATGAGCAGTTCTTC
TRBV5-8	few	-	TRBJ1-3	CASSGDWGNTIYF	TGTGCCAGCAGCGGGGACTGGGGAAACACCATATATTTT
TRBV5-6	few	-	TRBJ2-1	CASSLAGSSVSYNEQFF	TGTGCCAGCAGCTTGGCCGGGAGTAGCGTATCCTACAATGAGCAGTTCTTC
TRBV6-1	many	-	TRBJ2-7	CASSSGDYEQYF	TGTGCCAGCAGTTCCGGGGACTACGAGCAGTACTTC
TRBV15	few	-	TRBJ2-2	CATSRDPKATGELFF	TGTGCCACCAGCAGAGATCCAAAGGCCACCGGGGAGCTGTTTTTT
TRBV7-9	-	-	TRBJ1-3	CASSLRQEMPSSGNTIYF	TGTGCCAGCAGCCTACGACAGGAGATGCCGAGCTCTGGAAACACCATATATTTT
TRBV7-8	few	TRBD2	TRBJ2-7	CASSNSGRRIEQYF	TGTGCCAGCAGCAATTCCGGGAGGCGGATTGAACAGTACTTC
TRBV18	once	-	TRBJ1-1	CASSPARDEAFF	TGTGCCAGCTCACCAGCCCGGGATGAAGCTTTCTTT
TRBV4-1	-	-	TRBJ1-6	CASSQEMGSSPLHF	TGCGCCAGCAGCCAAGAAATGGGTAGTTCACCCCTCCACTTT
TRBV7-8	many	TRBD1	TRBJ1-2	CASSKDPTGGNYGYTF	TGTGCCAGCAGCAAAGATCCTACAGGGGGCAACTATGGCTACACCTTC
TRBV6-6	-	-	TRBJ1-4	CASSYSSEKLFF	TGTGCCAGCAGTTACTCTAGTGAAAAACTGTTTTTT
TRBV6-1	few	TRBD2	TRBJ2-3	CASRNRAKTSANHTDTQYF	TGTGCCAGCAGGAACAGGGCAAAGACTAGCGCGAACCACACAGATACGCAGTATTTT
TRBV6-1	-	TRBD2	TRBJ2-5	CASSLLGLAGEETQYF	TGTGCCAGCAGCCTCTTGGGACTAGCGGGAGAAGAGACCCAGTACTTC
TRBV12-3/TRBV12-4	-	-	TRBJ1-4	CASSLVGVGEKLFF	TGTGCCAGCAGTTTAGTCGGGGTTGGGGAAAAACTGTTTTTT
TRBV12-3/TRBV12-4	-	-	TRBJ2-2	CASKGRNSGELFF	TGTGCCAGCAAGGGGCGAAACTCCGGGGAGCTGTTTTTT
TRBV15	-	TRBD1	TRBJ2-7	CATSRDGTGGEQYF	TGTGCCACCAGCAGAGATGGGACAGGAGGCGAGCAGTACTTC